These 10 T cell receptor beta chains were sequenced from one sample in a study of T cell responses to AZD1222 COVID-19 vaccine. Generated by immunoSEQ multiplex PCR, the TCRdb table keeps only in-frame clones and is missing some. The sample comprises approximately 110,000 clones, approximately 88% of which are singletons, and 4% to 6% rests with the top ten. The sample was peripheral blood, taken on day 0 of AZD1222 vaccination. The receptor set was obtained from an adult in good health.

This clone has a single count. J is TRBJ2-2 and V is TRBV11-3; 8 positions agree with TRBD2. CDR1 is SGHNT, CDR2 YENEEA, per germline. The CDR3 spans 16 residues. Unmatched junction bases numbered 4, after V lost 4 bases and J lost 0 bases. The DNA for the CDR3 is TGTGCCAGCAGCTACGCGGGGGGTTCGAACACCGGGGAGCTGTTTTTT. This translates into CASSYAGGSNTGELFF.

CDR3 coding DNA: TGTGCCAGCAGTTCCCCAATCGGACTAGCGGACACAGATACGCAGTATTTT. Its translation: CASSSPIGLADTDTQYF. The chain carries TRBV28 and TRBJ2-3; 10 bases line up with TRBD2. The junction had 9 bases not matched to a gene; V was cut back by 4 bases and J by 2 bases. The CDR3 is made up of 17 amino acids. Per the germline V gene, CDR1 is MDHEN and CDR2 is SYDVKM.

The chain couples TRBV27 to TRBJ2-4; 7 bases are a match to TRBD1. With 7 bases clipped from V and 3 bases from J, the junction kept 3 bases outside the gene matches. Germline-derived CDR1 and CDR2 are MNHEY and SMNVEV (reference sequence). The CDR3 has 13 residues. The CDR3 DNA sequence: TGTGCCAGCATAGGGACAGACAAAAACATTCAGTACTTC. Protein sequence: CASIGTDKNIQYF.

The CDR3 here is CATSSYRGLAGELFF. The CDR3 region has the DNA TGTGCCACCAGCAGCTACAGGGGGCTAGCCGGGGAGCTGTTTTTT. The J gene is TRBJ2-2, the V gene TRBV15; 9 nucleotides agree with TRBD1. After removal of 3 bases from V and 6 bases from J, the junction contained 5 bases not matched to a gene. Germline CDR1 is LNHNV and CDR2 is YYDKDF (reference sequence). CDR3 length: 15 amino acids.

This chain joins TRBV6-6 and TRBJ1-2; no reliable D call. The CDR3 runs 15 residues. Germline V gene lookup returns CDR1 MNHNY and CDR2 SVGAGI (reference sequence). V lost 0 bases to trimming and J lost 3 bases, with 11 bases between them. The CDR3 nucleotides read TGTGCCAGCAGTTACTCTTCTGGGGAACACTATGGCTACACCTTC. As protein: CASSYSSGEHYGYTF.

V and J are TRBV5-1 and TRBJ1-1; D gene ambiguous. The CDR3 is 15 residues long. V was clipped by 5 bases and J by 1 base, with 15 bases between them. Looked up from germline, CDR1 is SGHRS and CDR2 is YFSETQ. In DNA, the CDR3 is TGCGCCAGCAGTAGCGGGTACACCTCGAACACTGAAGCTTTCTTT. Translating it yields CASSSGYTSNTEAFF. The full variable domain, in which reference TRBV5-1 and TRBJ1-1 provide the parts outside the CDR3, is KAGVTQTPRYLIKTRGQQVTLSCSPISGHRSVSWYQQTPGQGLQFLFEYFSETQRNKGNFPGRFSGRQFSNSRSEMNVSTLELGDSALYLCASSSGYTSNTEAFFGQGTRLTVV.

This chain uses TRBV18 with TRBJ2-5, with 9 nucleotides matching TRBD2. Germline CDR1 reads KGHSH; CDR2 reads LQKENI. CDR3 length: 18 residues. The V gene end was trimmed by 3 bases and the J gene end by 0 bases; junction bases not matched to a gene: 11. CDR3 amino acids: CASSPVEVVAGDQETQYF. For the CDR3, the DNA is TGTGCCAGCTCACCGGTCGAGGTAGTAGCGGGGGACCAAGAGACCCAGTACTTC.

This clone was seen just once. V usage is TRBV5-1 and J usage is TRBJ2-5, with 11 bases lining up with TRBD2. The germline CDR1 and CDR2 sequences are SGHRS and YFSETQ. The CDR3 extends over 16 amino acids. V lost 2 bases to trimming and J lost 4 bases; unmatched junction nucleotides: 7. CDR3 sequence (DNA): TGCGCCAGCAGCTTTCTTAGCGGGGGGGCTGGAGAGACCCAGTACTTC. Encoded protein: CASSFLSGGAGETQYF.

The chain employs TRBV3-1 (or the pseudogene TRBV3-2) and TRBJ2-6, with D unclear. The V end lost 8 bases, the J end lost 1 base, and 9 bases lay between the germline ends. Per germline, CDR1 LGHDT and CDR2 YNNKEL (reference sequence). The CDR3 contains 14 residues. CDR3 coding DNA: TGTGCCAGCGGTGTCAAGTCTGGGGCCAACGTCCTGACTTTC. Its translation: CASGVKSGANVLTF.

V gene TRBV7-6 combines with J gene TRBJ1-5, with a weak D call TRBD1 (5 bases). The ends were cut back, 4 bases at V and 6 bases at J, with 13 bases in the middle. Germline-derived CDR1 and CDR2 are SGHVS and FNYEAQ. The CDR3 extends over 14 amino acids. Here the CDR3 reads CASSSGQGIQPQHF. CDR3 DNA: TGTGCCAGCAGCTCAGGACAAGGGATTCAGCCCCAGCATTTT.